This TCR beta chain was recorded in a study of T-cell memory formation after mild COVID-19. The overall study: The TCR clusters were mostly specific to one donor.

Constant-segment primers and 5'RACE yielded cDNA libraries for TCR alpha and TCR beta, each carrying sample barcodes and UMIs. Using its own MiXCR run on the 5' RACE reads, TCRdb lists one record per CDR3 protein. The table has about 560,000 distinct CDR3 sequences, less than 25% seen once. The study's findings and limits: In pre-infection memory, a portion of responding clones appeared, which suggested that cross-reactive memory joined.

Details on this clonotype: Its antigen is as yet unknown.

Germline lookup yields CDR1 DFQATT and CDR2 SNEGSKA (reference sequence). The CDR3 runs 13 residues. V was shortened by 2 bases and J by 4 bases, with 12 bases between the two germline ends. What was sequenced was PBMCs or a T cell subset sorted from them (not recorded which). This rearrangement joins TRBV20-1 to TRBJ2-7; D is perhaps TRBD2 (5 bases). This sequence originates from an adult woman who had mild COVID-19 (a few samples of this study predate the infection). Cell type and time point are not known. CDR3 protein: CSARHAGRYEQYF. CDR3 in DNA: TGCAGTGCTAGACACGCGGGCCGTTACGAGCAGTACTTC.